This TCR beta chain stems from a study of T cell responses to AZD1222 COVID-19 vaccine. Study-wide background: Second-dose timings of about 4 or about 12 weeks were pooled. Overall study results and limits: The donor cohort was predominantly white British with a female majority, and clonal diversity may have been underestimated. Repertoire samples came only from after the peak T cell response. Across spike, vaccine-associated CD4 TCRs were found, dominant at 160-218 and 743-854.

Sequenced by immunoSEQ multiplex PCR; TCRdb stores in-frame clones only, minus some. This sample carries around 150,000 clones, approximately 90% of them seen once, and the ten largest clones take roughly 2%. The CDR3 loop spans 13 amino acids. Trimming stripped 6 bases from V and 7 bases from J, with 12 bases between. Germline loops: CDR1 SNHLY, CDR2 FYNNEI. Of note for this clone: What it binds is not known.

The V call is TRBV2, the J call TRBJ1-4; no clear D gene. This sample comprised peripheral blood, obtained on day 0 of AZD1222 vaccination. The sequence was obtained from an adult in good health. The CDR3 DNA reads TGTGCCAGCAGAAGCGGTCGAGGTGAAAAACTGTTTTTT. It translates to CASRSGRGEKLFF.